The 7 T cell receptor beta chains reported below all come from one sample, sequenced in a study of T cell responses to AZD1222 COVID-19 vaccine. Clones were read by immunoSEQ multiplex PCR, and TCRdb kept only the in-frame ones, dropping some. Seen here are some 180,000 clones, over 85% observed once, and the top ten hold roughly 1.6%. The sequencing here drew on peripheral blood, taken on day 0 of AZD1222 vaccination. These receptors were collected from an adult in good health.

The CDR3 region is CASSKRSTDTQYF. CDR3 in DNA: TGTGCCAGCAGCAAACGGTCAACAGATACGCAGTATTTT. V is TRBV21-1 and J is TRBJ2-3; the table's D call, TRBD2, has no DNA check behind it. TRBV21-1 is listed as a pseudogene. The CDR3 length is 13 residues.

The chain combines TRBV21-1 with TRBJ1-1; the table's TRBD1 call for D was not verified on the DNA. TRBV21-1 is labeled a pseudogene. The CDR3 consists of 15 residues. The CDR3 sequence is CASSKVDRGNTEAFF. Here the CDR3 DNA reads TGTGCCAGCAGCAAAGTTGACAGGGGGAACACTGAAGCTTTCTTT.

The DNA for the CDR3 is TGCAGTGCTAGATGGCAATCTGGCTACACCTTC. Its translation: CSARWQSGYTF. The rearrangement links TRBV20-1 to TRBJ1-2; D gene unclear. V lost 2 bases and J 7 bases, leaving 8 bases between the germline ends. The CDR3 has 11 amino acids. Germline V gives CDR1 DFQATT, CDR2 SNEGSKA (reference sequence).

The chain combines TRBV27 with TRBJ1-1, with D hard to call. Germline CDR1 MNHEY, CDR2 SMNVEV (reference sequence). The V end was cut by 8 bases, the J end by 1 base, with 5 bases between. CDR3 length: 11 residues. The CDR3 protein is CASGKNTEAFF. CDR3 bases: TGTGCCAGCGGCAAGAACACTGAAGCTTTCTTT.

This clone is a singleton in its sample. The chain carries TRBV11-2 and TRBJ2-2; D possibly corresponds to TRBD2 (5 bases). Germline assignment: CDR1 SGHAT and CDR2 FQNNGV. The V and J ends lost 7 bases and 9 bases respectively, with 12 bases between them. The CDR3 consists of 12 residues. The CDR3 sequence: CASTAGWRELFF. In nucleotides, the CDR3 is TGTGCCAGCACCGCGGGTTGGCGGGAGCTGTTTTTT. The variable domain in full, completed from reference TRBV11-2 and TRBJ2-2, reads EAGVAQSPRYKIIEKRQSVAFWCNPISGHATLYWYQQILGQGPKLLIQFQNNGVVDDSQLPKDRFSAERLKGVDSTLKIQPAKLEDSAVYLCASTAGWRELFFGEGSRLTVL.

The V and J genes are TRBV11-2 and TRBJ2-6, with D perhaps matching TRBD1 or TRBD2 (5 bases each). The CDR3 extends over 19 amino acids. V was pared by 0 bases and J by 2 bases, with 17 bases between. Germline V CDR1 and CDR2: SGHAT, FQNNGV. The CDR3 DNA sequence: TGTGCCAGCAGCTTAGAGTGGGACGTCGCCACCACTGGGGCCAACGTCCTGACTTTC. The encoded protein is CASSLEWDVATTGANVLTF.

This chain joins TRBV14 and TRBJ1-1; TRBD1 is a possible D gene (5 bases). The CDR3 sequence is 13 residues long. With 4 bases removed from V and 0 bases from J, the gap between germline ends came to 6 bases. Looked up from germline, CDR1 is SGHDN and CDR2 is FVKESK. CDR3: CASSRTMNTEAFF. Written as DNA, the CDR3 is TGTGCCAGCAGCCGGACAATGAACACTGAAGCTTTCTTT.